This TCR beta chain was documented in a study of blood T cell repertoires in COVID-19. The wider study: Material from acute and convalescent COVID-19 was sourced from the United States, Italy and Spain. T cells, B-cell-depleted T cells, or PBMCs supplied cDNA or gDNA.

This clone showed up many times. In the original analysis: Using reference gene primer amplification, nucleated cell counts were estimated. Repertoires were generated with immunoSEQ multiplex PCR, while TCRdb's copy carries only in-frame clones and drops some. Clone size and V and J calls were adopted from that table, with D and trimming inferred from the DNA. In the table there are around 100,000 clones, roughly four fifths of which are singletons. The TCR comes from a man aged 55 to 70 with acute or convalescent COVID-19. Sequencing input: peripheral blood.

The CDR3 sequence is CASAKGAFSYEQYF. The CDR3 DNA sequence: TGTGCCAGCGCCAAAGGGGCTTTTTCCTACGAGCAGTACTTC. The chain has TRBV9 and TRBJ2-7; tentatively, D is TRBD1 (5 bases). Germline V gene data show CDR1 as SGDLS and CDR2 as YYNGEE. The CDR3 runs to 14 residues. V was trimmed by 7 bases and J by 1 base, leaving 15 bases between them.